The TCR beta chain described here comes from a study of T cells in Graves' hyperthyroidism and ophthalmopathy. The TCR beta CDR3 regions underwent amplification using RNA transcripts as the source. Carried out on the TCR CDR3, a first-round RT-PCR used the HTBI primer set. Each CDR3 protein gets one entry after TCRdb re-called the multiplex PCR reads with MiXCR. The sample consists of approximately 640,000 distinct CDR3 sequences, 40% to 55% of them appearing once. Study results and limitations: In the blood, most expanded thyroid clonotypes above 0.001 appeared as well.

Reasons for excluding patients were uncontrolled infection, other autoimmune disease, pregnancy or lactation. The CDR3 length is 16 residues. V was pared by 2 bases and J by 7 bases, with 12 bases of the junction left unmatched. Looked up from germline, CDR1 is MNHNS and CDR2 is SASEGT. This clonotype was detected ten times or more. Antigen specificity is unknown. This TCR was sampled from an adult man with Graves' disease, either hyperthyroidism or ophthalmopathy (not recorded which). The chain is built from TRBV6-1 and TRBJ1-2; 8 bases line up with TRBD1. The sample taken for sequencing was peripheral blood or thyroid tissue (not recorded which). The CDR3 is CASSEQGGQGNSGYTF. CDR3 coding DNA: TGTGCCAGCAGTGAACAAGGTGGACAGGGTAATAGTGGCTACACCTTC.